What follows describes a single T cell receptor (beta chain). The antigen is undetermined. This sample stems from a study of spatial heterogeneity in lung cancer. The overall study: A module score for T cells, taken from matched bulk RNA-seq, correlated strongly with TCR transcript counts in tumor regions.

Looked up from germline, CDR1 is SGHRS and CDR2 is YFSETQ. The V and J ends lost 1 base and 6 bases respectively, with 19 bases between them. The CDR3 runs to 16 residues. TCRdb processed the 5' RACE reads anew with MiXCR; each CDR3 protein has one entry. The sample has approximately 1,500 distinct CDR3 sequences, 10% to 15% seen once. Indicated time point: sample taken at primary tumor resection. General study findings and limits: The numbers of ubiquitous and regional expanded TCRs correlated with ubiquitous and regional nonsynonymous mutations, respectively. Mutation counts in tumors were tracked by counts of expanded intratumoral alpha and beta TCRs.

The J gene is TRBJ1-1, the V gene TRBV5-1; weak D call: TRBD1 (6 bases). Specimen: lung tumor tissue, collected at surgery. This sequence was found in a female donor with early-stage non-small cell lung cancer. CDR3 region: CASSLRGGSQLPEAFF. As DNA, the CDR3 is TGCGCCAGCAGCTTGAGAGGGGGGAGCCAACTACCTGAAGCTTTCTTT.